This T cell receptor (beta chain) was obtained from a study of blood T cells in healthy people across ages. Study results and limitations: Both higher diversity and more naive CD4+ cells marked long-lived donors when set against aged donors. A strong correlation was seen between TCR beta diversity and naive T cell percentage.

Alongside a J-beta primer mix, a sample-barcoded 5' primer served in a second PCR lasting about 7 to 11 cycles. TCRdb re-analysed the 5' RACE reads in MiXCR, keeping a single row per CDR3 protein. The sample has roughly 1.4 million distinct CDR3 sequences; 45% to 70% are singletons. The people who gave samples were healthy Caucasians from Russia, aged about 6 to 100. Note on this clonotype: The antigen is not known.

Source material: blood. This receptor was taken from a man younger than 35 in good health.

Here the CDR3 reads CASRERWLAGSGANVLTF. CDR3 coding DNA: TGTGCCAGCAGAGAACGTTGGCTAGCGGGATCAGGGGCCAACGTCCTGACTTTC. V usage is TRBV2 and J usage is TRBJ2-6, with 9 bases that match TRBD2. Trimming took 6 bases from V and 4 from J; bases not matched to a gene: 13. CDR3 length equals 18 residues. The germline gives CDR1 SNHLY, CDR2 FYNNEI.